The 18 T cell receptor beta chains below come from one sample, sequenced in a study of T cell responses to AZD1222 COVID-19 vaccine. The data were produced by immunoSEQ multiplex PCR, yet TCRdb's version contains in-frame clones alone and is incomplete. This repertoire shows around 180,000 clones, 94% found once; its top ten account for roughly 1.7%. The starting material was peripheral blood, obtained 28 days after the second AZD1222 dose. Receptor source: an adult who received the AZD1222 COVID-19 vaccine.

V is TRBV20-1 and J is TRBJ1-4; tentatively, D is TRBD1 (5 bases). This CDR3 is built from 15 residues. CDR1 and CDR2 (germline): DFQATT, SNEGSKA (reference sequence). Trimming removed 3 bases at V and 2 bases at J, with 13 bases between. CDR3 bases: TGCAGTGCTAGTCAATTCAGGGTGACTAATGAAAAACTGTTTTTT. This sequence encodes CSASQFRVTNEKLFF.

On this clone: At one of its ends the junction is not consistent with the germline gene, which may arise from a read error. The chain has TRBV11-2 and TRBJ1-4, with D tentatively TRBD1 (5 bases). CDR1 SGHAT and CDR2 FQNNGV come from the germline V gene. This CDR3 has 15 amino acids. The CDR3 DNA follows: TGTGCCAGCAGCCTTACGGGGGGTACTAACGAAAAACTGTTTTTT. Its translation: CASSLTGGTNEKLFF. Full variable domain (remainder filled in from reference TRBV11-2 and TRBJ1-4): EAGVAQSPRYKIIEKRQSVAFWCNPISGHATLYWYQQILGQGPKLLIQFQNNGVVDDSQLPKDRFSAERLKGVDSTLKIQPAKLEDSAVYLCASSLTGGTNEKLFFGSGTQLSVL.

The V and J genes are TRBV7-3 and TRBJ2-3; tentatively, D is TRBD1 or TRBD2 (5 bases each). Germline loops: CDR1 SGHTA, CDR2 FQGTGA. There are 14 residues in the CDR3. With 5 bases removed from V and 5 bases from J, the gap between germline ends came to 14 bases. CDR3 sequence (DNA): TGTGCCAGCAGCCTATCCGGGGCCCTAGATACGCAGTATTTT. Protein product: CASSLSGALDTQYF.

The rearrangement links TRBV5-6 to TRBJ2-1; D call uncertain. The germline CDR1 and CDR2 sequences are SGHDT and YYEEEE. The CDR3 extends over 13 amino acids. Trimming took 0 bases from V and 9 from J, leaving 10 bases between them. The CDR3 DNA is TGTGCCAGCAGCTTGGAGGCATACGGTGAGCAGTTCTTC. The encoded protein is CASSLEAYGEQFF.

This sequence joins TRBV4-2 and TRBJ2-3; TRBD1 or TRBD2 may be the D gene (5 bases each). V was trimmed by 0 bases and J by 5 bases, leaving 18 bases between them. The CDR3 covers 17 residues. The germline gives CDR1 LGHNA, CDR2 YNFKEQ. Here the CDR3 reads CASSQEVLGAGEDTQYF. The CDR3 DNA reads TGTGCCAGCAGCCAAGAGGTCCTCGGGGCTGGTGAAGATACGCAGTATTTT.

The table lists this clone with a count of one. The chain joins TRBV27 to TRBJ2-3; the match to TRBD2 covers 8 bases. The CDR3 is made up of 15 amino acids. Losses at the gene ends were 5 bases for V and 9 bases for J; bases not matched to a gene: 13. Germline V CDR1 and CDR2: MNHEY, SMNVEV (reference sequence). The CDR3 nucleotides are TGTGCCAGCAGTCCCACTAGCGGCAGCCCCTACACGCAGTATTTT. It encodes CASSPTSGSPYTQYF.

The chain joins TRBV7-9 to TRBJ1-1; 8 nucleotides agree with TRBD1. Germline assignment: CDR1 SEHNR and CDR2 FQNEAQ (reference sequence). The CDR3 has 15 amino acids. Trimming took 4 bases from V and 1 from J; bases not matched to a gene: 5. DNA for the CDR3: TGTGCCAGCAGCTCCGGACAGGGAAGGAACACTGAAGCTTTCTTT. This encodes CASSSGQGRNTEAFF. Complete variable domain (other parts from reference TRBV7-9 and TRBJ1-1): DTGVSQNPRHKITKRGQNVTFRCDPISEHNRLYWYRQTLGQGPEFLTYFQNEAQLEKSRLLSDRFSAERPKGSFSTLEIQRTEQGDSAMYLCASSSGQGRNTEAFFGQGTRLTVV.

This clone has a single count. The chain carries TRBV14 and TRBJ2-1; D is unclear. Germline assignment: CDR1 SGHDN and CDR2 FVKESK. The V and J ends lost 4 bases and 8 bases respectively, with 6 bases between them. The CDR3 runs 11 residues. Here the CDR3 DNA reads TGTGCCAGCAGCCTAATCGATGAGCAGTTCTTC. Protein: CASSLIDEQFF.

This clone appeared once. V gene TRBV6-5 combines with J gene TRBJ1-2; 7 bases map to TRBD1. Germline trimming cut 8 bases from V and 8 bases from J; bases unmatched to any gene: 14. This CDR3 has 14 amino acids. CDR1 and CDR2 (germline): MNHEY, SVGAGI. In DNA form, the CDR3 reads TGTGCCAGCCCAAATTGGGAGGGGGCGAGGGGCTACACCTTC. Its translation: CASPNWEGARGYTF.

J is TRBJ1-2 and V is TRBV28; the D gene is possibly TRBD1 (5 bases). Trimming shortened V by 6 bases and J by 2 bases, and 25 bases separated the two germline ends. The CDR3 sequence is 18 residues long. Per the germline V gene, CDR1 is MDHEN and CDR2 is SYDVKM. This CDR3 is CASRPPSLQGIGNYGYTF. CDR3 bases: TGTGCCAGCAGACCTCCTTCCCTTCAGGGAATTGGCAACTATGGCTACACCTTC.

V usage is TRBV5-1 and J usage is TRBJ1-6, with 8 bases matching TRBD1. Germline loops: CDR1 SGHRS, CDR2 YFSETQ. CDR3 length: 15 residues. Trimming at V came to 4 bases and at J to 2 bases, leaving 2 bases not matched to a gene. This CDR3 reads CASSRQGTYNSPLHF. CDR3 coding DNA: TGCGCCAGCAGCCGACAGGGGACCTATAATTCACCCCTCCACTTT.

This clone has just one count. This CDR3 is also generated by other DNA sequences in the sample. This chain connects TRBV11-2 to TRBJ1-1; 9 nucleotides line up with TRBD1. Germline V gene data show CDR1 as SGHAT and CDR2 as FQNNGV. CDR3 length: 14 residues. Trimming removed 3 bases from V and 4 bases from J; junction bases left unmatched: 3. This chain's CDR3 is CASSLDRGGTEAFF. The DNA of the CDR3 is TGTGCCAGCAGCTTGGACAGGGGAGGCACTGAAGCTTTCTTT.

The genes are TRBV11-2 and TRBJ2-1, with TRBD2 as a possible D gene (6 bases). Deletions cut 2 bases from V and 4 bases from J, with 9 bases between. CDR3 size: 14 residues. Germline V gene sequence: CDR1 SGHAT, CDR2 FQNNGV. The CDR3 DNA reads TGTGCCAGCAGCTTAAGGACTACTTACAATGAGCAGTTCTTC. Its translation is CASSLRTTYNEQFF.

This chain links TRBV7-9 with TRBJ1-5, with D possibly matching TRBD1 (5 bases). CDR3 length: 14 amino acids. Germline V gene data show CDR1 as SEHNR and CDR2 as FQNEAQ (reference sequence). V was trimmed by 1 base and J by 7 bases, leaving 11 bases between them. The CDR3 protein is CASSLGQNIQPQHF. CDR3 nucleotide sequence: TGTGCCAGCAGCTTAGGACAGAACATACAGCCCCAGCATTTT.

The V gene is TRBV27, the J gene TRBJ1-1, with a possible D match to TRBD1 (6 bases). V was clipped by 2 bases and J by 6 bases, with 10 bases between them. The CDR3 is 13 amino acids. Germline V gene sequence: CDR1 MNHEY, CDR2 SMNVEV (reference sequence). DNA for the CDR3: TGTGCCAGCAGTTTAAGGGGGAGTCCTGAAGCTTTCTTT. Its translation: CASSLRGSPEAFF.

This sequence joins TRBV3-1 (or the pseudogene TRBV3-2) and TRBJ2-2; no definite D call. The CDR3 runs to 15 residues. The germline CDR1 and CDR2 sequences are LGHDT and YNNKEL (reference sequence). V dropped 5 bases and J dropped 8 bases, with 18 bases sitting between them. CDR3 region: CASSAPEKRIGELFF. The CDR3, as DNA: TGTGCCAGCAGCGCACCTGAGAAAAGGATAGGGGAGCTGTTTTTT.

The chain is built from TRBV4-3 and TRBJ2-2; 8 nucleotides align to TRBD1. Germline V gene sequence: CDR1 LGHNA, CDR2 YSLEER. V shed 1 base and J 3 bases; nucleotides not matched to a gene: 4. CDR3 length: 16 residues. CDR3 coding DNA: TGCGCCAGCAGCCAAGCTGGGGACAGGCACACCGGGGAGCTGTTTTTT. Protein: CASSQAGDRHTGELFF.

In this sample, this clone turned up once. The V gene is TRBV29-1, the J gene TRBJ1-2; no firm D call. The CDR3 has 14 residues. Germline loops: CDR1 SQVTM, CDR2 ANQGSEA. V was clipped by 4 bases and J by 0 bases, with 12 bases between them. CDR3 loop: CSVGAAVPNYGYTF. The CDR3 coding sequence is TGCAGCGTTGGAGCGGCTGTCCCTAACTATGGCTACACCTTC.